This is a list of T cell receptor beta chains from one sample in a study of T-cell memory formation after mild COVID-19. Via MiXCR, TCRdb re-called the 5' RACE reads, giving one row per CDR3 protein. This table has around 300,000 distinct CDR3 sequences, roughly 15% appearing once. Sequencing used PBMCs or a T cell subset sorted from them (not recorded which). The receptors were sampled from a young man who had mild COVID-19 (a few samples of this study predate the infection). Cell type and time point are not known. The CDR3 runs from the conserved cysteine through the conserved F or W. D genes are given only for firm matches. For some rows the clone size is stated as once, few or many, or as a class when expanded; others skip it.

-,TRBV20-1,few,TRBJ2-5,TGCAGTGCTAACACCCAGCAGGGAAGCGGGGAGACCCAGTACTTC,CSANTQQGSGETQYF
TRBD2,TRBV28,-,TRBJ2-3,TGTGCCAGCAGATCCCCGGGACTAGAGACAGATACGCAGTATTTT,CASRSPGLETDTQYF
-,TRBV21-1,few,TRBJ2-7,TGTGCCAGCAGCGAGGCAGACCACTCCTACGAGCAGTACTTC,CASSEADHSYEQYF
-,TRBV5-1,-,TRBJ1-1,TGCGCCAGCAGTTCCGACATGGGGTTGAACACTGAAGCTTTCTTT,CASSSDMGLNTEAFF
-,TRBV5-4,-,TRBJ2-7,TGTGCCAGCAGCTCGGTGGCGGACGAGCAGTACTTC,CASSSVADEQYF
-,TRBV2,-,TRBJ2-3,TGTGCCAGCAGTATTAACATTGGGGGTAGCACAGATACGCAGTATTTT,CASSINIGGSTDTQYF
TRBD1,TRBV12-3/TRBV12-4,-,TRBJ1-6,TGTGCCAGCAGTTTGAGGGGACAGGGGTTTTCACCCCTCCACTTT,CASSLRGQGFSPLHF
-,TRBV15,-,TRBJ2-3,TGTGCCACCAGCAGAGATCTTGGAGATACGCAGTATTTT,CATSRDLGDTQYF
-,TRBV6-5,few,TRBJ1-2,TGTGCCAGCAGTGACAGGTTTACCCATCAGTTATATGGCTACACCTTC,CASSDRFTHQLYGYTF
-,TRBV5-1,many,TRBJ2-1,TGCGCCAGCAGCCCTGGTTGGGAGCAGTTCTTC,CASSPGWEQFF
-,TRBV27,few,TRBJ1-5,TGTGCCAGCAGTTTAAGGGGCTATCAGCCCCAGCATTTT,CASSLRGYQPQHF
-,TRBV12-3/TRBV12-4,-,TRBJ2-5,TGTGCCAGCAGTAAACAGGGTACACTAGGGGCCCAGTACTTC,CASSKQGTLGAQYF